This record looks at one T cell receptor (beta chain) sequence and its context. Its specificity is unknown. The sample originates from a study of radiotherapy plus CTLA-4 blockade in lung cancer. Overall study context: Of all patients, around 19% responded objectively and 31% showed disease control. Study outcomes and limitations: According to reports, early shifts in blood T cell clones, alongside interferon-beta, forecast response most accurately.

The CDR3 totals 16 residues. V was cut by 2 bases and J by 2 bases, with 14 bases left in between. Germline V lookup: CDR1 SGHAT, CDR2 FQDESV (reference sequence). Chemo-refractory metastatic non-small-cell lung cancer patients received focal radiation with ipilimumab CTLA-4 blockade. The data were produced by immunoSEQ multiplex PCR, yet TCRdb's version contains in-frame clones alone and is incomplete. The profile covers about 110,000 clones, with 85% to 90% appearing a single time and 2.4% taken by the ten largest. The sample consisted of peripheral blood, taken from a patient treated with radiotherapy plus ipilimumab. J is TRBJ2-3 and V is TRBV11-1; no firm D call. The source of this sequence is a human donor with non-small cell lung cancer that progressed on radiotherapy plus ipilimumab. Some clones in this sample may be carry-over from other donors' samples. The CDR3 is CASSLRTAYSTDTQYF. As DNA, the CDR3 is TGTGCCAGCAGCTTACGTACTGCTTACTCCACAGATACGCAGTATTTT.